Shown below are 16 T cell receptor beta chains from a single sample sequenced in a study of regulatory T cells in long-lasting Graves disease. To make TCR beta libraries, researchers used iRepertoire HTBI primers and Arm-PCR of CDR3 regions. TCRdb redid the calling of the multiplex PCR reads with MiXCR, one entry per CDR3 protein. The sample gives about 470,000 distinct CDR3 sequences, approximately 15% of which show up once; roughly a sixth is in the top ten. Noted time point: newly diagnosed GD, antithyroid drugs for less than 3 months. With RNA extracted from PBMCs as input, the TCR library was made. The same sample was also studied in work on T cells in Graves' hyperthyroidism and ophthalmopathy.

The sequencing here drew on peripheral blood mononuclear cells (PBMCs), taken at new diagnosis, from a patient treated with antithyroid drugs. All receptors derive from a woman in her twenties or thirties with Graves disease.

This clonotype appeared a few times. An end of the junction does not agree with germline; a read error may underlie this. Here the CDR3 reads CASSQLAGGLNERFF. In DNA, the CDR3 is TGTGCCAGCAGCCAACTAGCGGGAGGCCTCAATGAGCGGTTCTTC. The rearrangement uses TRBV7-6 and TRBJ2-1; 12 bases match TRBD2. The CDR3 is 15 residues long. The germline V gene encodes CDR1 SGHVS and CDR2 FNYEAQ.

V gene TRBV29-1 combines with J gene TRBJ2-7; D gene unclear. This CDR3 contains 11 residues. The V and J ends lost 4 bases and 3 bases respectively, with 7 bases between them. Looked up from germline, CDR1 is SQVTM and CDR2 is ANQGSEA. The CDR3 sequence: CSVAISYEQYF. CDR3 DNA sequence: TGCAGCGTTGCGATAAGCTACGAGCAGTACTTC.

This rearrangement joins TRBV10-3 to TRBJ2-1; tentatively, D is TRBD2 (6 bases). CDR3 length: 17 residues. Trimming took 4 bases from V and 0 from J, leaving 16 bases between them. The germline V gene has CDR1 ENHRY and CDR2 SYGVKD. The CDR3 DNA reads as TGTGCCATCAGTGTTTCGGGAGCTAAAAGCTCCTACAATGAGCAGTTCTTC. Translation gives CAISVSGAKSSYNEQFF.

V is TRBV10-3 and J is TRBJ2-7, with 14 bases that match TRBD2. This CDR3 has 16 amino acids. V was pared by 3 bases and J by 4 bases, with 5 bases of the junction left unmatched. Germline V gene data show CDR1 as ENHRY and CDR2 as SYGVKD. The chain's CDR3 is CAISDRLAGGKYEQYF. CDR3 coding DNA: TGTGCCATCAGTGATCGACTAGCGGGAGGGAAATACGAGCAGTACTTC.

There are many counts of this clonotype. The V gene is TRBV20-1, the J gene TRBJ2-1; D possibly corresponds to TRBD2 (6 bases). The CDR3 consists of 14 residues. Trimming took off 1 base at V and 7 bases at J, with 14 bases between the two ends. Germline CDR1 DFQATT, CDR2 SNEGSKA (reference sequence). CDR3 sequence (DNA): TGCAGTGCTAGAGGGGCGGGAAACAGGAATGAGCAGTTCTTC. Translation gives CSARGAGNRNEQFF.

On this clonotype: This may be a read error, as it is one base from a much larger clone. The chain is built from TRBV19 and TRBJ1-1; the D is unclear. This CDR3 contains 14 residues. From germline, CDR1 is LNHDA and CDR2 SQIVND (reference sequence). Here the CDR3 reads CASSIGTLNTGAFF. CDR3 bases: TGTGCCAGTAGTATAGGGACCCTGAACACTGGAGCTTTCTTT.

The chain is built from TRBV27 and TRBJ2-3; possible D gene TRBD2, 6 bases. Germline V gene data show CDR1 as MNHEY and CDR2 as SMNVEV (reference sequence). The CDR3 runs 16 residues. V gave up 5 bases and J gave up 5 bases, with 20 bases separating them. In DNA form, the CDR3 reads TGTGCCAGCAGTCCCCTTGGGGCTAGCGTTGTAGATACGCAGTATTTT. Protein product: CASSPLGASVVDTQYF.

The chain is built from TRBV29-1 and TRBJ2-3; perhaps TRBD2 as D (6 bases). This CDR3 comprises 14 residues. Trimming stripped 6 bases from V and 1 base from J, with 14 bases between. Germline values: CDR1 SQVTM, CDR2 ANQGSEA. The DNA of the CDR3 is TGCAGCGTCCTTTCTAGCGACCGCACAGATACGCAGTATTTT. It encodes CSVLSSDRTDTQYF.

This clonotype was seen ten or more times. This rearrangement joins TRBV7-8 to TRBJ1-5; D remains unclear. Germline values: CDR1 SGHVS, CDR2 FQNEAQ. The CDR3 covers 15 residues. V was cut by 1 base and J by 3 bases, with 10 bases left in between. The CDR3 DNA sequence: TGTGCCAGCAGCTTAGAAGGACGGAACAATCAGCCCCAGCATTTT. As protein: CASSLEGRNNQPQHF.

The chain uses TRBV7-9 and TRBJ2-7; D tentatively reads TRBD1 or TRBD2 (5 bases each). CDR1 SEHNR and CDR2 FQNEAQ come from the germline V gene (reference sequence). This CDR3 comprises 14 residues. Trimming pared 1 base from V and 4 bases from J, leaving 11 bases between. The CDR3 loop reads CASSLGGFSYEQYF. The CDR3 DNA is TGTGCCAGCAGCTTAGGGGGGTTCAGTTACGAGCAGTACTTC. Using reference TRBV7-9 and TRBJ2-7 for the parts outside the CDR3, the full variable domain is DTGVSQNPRHKITKRGQNVTFRCDPISEHNRLYWYRQTLGQGPEFLTYFQNEAQLEKSRLLSDRFSAERPKGSFSTLEIQRTEQGDSAMYLCASSLGGFSYEQYFGPGTRLTVT.

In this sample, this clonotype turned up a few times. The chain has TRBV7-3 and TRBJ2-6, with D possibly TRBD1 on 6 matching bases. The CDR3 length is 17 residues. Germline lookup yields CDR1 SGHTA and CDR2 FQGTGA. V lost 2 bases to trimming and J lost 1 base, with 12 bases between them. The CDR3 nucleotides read TGTGCCAGCAGCTTATCAGGGGCCCCTTCTGGGGCCAACGTCCTGACTTTC. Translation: CASSLSGAPSGANVLTF.

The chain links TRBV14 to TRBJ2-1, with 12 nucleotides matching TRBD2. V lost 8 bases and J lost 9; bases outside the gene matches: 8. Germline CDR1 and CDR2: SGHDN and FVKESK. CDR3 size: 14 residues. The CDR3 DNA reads TGTGCCAGCCGCGGGGCTAGCGGGAGGGCTGAGCAGTTCTTC. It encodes CASRGASGRAEQFF. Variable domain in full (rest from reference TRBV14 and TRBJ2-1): EAGVTQFPSHSVIEKGQTVTLRCDPISGHDNLYWYRRVMGKEIKFLLHFVKESKQDESGMPNNRFLAERTGGTYSTLKVQPAELEDSGVYFCASRGASGRAEQFFGPGTRLTVL.

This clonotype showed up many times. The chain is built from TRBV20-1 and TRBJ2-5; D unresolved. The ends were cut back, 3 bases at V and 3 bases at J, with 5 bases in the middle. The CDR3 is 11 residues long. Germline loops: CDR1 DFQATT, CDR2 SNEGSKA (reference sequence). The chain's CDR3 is CSASLEETQYF. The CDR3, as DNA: TGCAGTGCTAGCCTAGAAGAGACCCAGTACTTC.

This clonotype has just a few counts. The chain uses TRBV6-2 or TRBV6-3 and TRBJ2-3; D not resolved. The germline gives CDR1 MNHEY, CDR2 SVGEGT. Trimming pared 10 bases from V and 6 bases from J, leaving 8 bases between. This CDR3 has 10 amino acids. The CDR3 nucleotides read TGTGCCACCCTCGCGGATACGCAGTATTTT. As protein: CATLADTQYF.

CDR3 bases: TGTGCCAGTACCGATGCAGGGGCGGGTAATGAGCAGTTCTTC. Translating gives CASTDAGAGNEQFF. The chain employs TRBV19 and TRBJ2-1; D is possibly TRBD1 (6 bases). V lost 7 bases, J lost 7 bases, and 17 bases lay in between. The CDR3 loop spans 14 amino acids. In germline, CDR1 is LNHDA, CDR2 SQIVND (reference sequence). Filled out from reference TRBV19 and TRBJ2-1, the complete variable domain reads DGGITQSPKYLFRKEGQNVTLSCEQNLNHDAMYWYRQDPGQGLRLIYYSQIVNDFQKGDIAEGYSVSREKKESFPLTVTSAQKNPTAFYLCASTDAGAGNEQFFGPGTRLTVL.

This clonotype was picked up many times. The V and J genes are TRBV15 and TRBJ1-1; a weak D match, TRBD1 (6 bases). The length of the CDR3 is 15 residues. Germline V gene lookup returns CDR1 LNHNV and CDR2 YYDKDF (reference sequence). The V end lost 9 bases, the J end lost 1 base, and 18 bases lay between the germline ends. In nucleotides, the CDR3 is TGTGCCACTCGAGGTAGGACAGCCTGGAACACTGAAGCTTTCTTT. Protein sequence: CATRGRTAWNTEAFF.